These 32 T cell receptor beta chains share one sample of origin, sequenced in a study of cytomegalovirus exposure and HLA in healthy donors. The PCR used 60 Vbeta and 13 Jbeta primers. The data were produced by immunoSEQ multiplex PCR, yet TCRdb's version contains in-frame clones alone and is incomplete. The table has fewer than 120,000 clones, around four fifths seen once. The sample consisted of PBMCs. These receptors originate from a woman aged 55-69 years in good health and CMV-seropositive.

The chain carries TRBV11-3 and TRBJ2-1, with 12 positions matching TRBD2. The ends lost 5 bases at V and 6 bases at J; junction bases unmatched: 5. The CDR3 has 15 amino acids. CDR1 and CDR2 (germline): SGHNT, YENEEA. The DNA for the CDR3 is TGTGCCAGCAGCGCCGGGACTAGCGGGTTCAATGAGCAGTTCTTC. Translated: CASSAGTSGFNEQFF.

The chain uses TRBV7-2 and TRBJ2-1; 12 bases are a match to TRBD2. CDR1 is SGHTA, CDR2 FQGNSA, per germline. J gave up 4 bases and V 4 bases, and 8 bases lay outside the gene matches. This CDR3 has 17 residues. The chain's CDR3 is CASSSLAGGLPYNEQFF. The CDR3 DNA sequence: TGTGCCAGCAGCTCTCTAGCGGGAGGGCTGCCTTACAATGAGCAGTTCTTC.

The CDR3 spells CASSPDNLLALSTDTQYF. CDR3 coding DNA: TGCGCCAGCAGCCCTGACAACCTACTAGCGCTTAGCACAGATACGCAGTATTTT. The chain recombines TRBV5-1 with TRBJ2-3, with 7 bases aligning to TRBD2. The length of the CDR3 is 18 residues. Germline CDR1 and CDR2: SGHRS and YFSETQ. V dropped 4 bases and J dropped 0; count of bases not matched to a gene: 14.

The rearrangement joins TRBV10-2 to TRBJ2-3; unclear D gene. V lost 6 bases to trimming and J lost 5 bases, with 9 bases between them. The CDR3 is 12 amino acids. In germline, CDR1 is WSHSY, CDR2 SAAADI. Written as DNA, the CDR3 is TGCGCCAGCAGGAACAGCCTAGATACGCAGTATTTT. Encoded protein: CASRNSLDTQYF.

The chain uses TRBV9 and TRBJ2-3; TRBD2 matches 10 bases. The CDR3 is made up of 19 amino acids. CDR1 is SGDLS, CDR2 YYNGEE, per germline. The V and J ends lost 0 bases and 2 bases, in that order; junction bases with no gene match: 12. CDR3 DNA: TGTGCCAGCAGCGTAGCGAGGAGGGAAGCGGGAGGGTTCACAGATACGCAGTATTTT. It translates to CASSVARREAGGFTDTQYF.

This clone was observed a handful of times. This CDR3 reads CSGLGLATGELFF. The CDR3 DNA reads as TGCAGCGGTCTTGGACTAGCCACCGGGGAGCTGTTTTTT. V is TRBV29-1 and J is TRBJ2-2; 8 nucleotides match TRBD2. Germline-derived CDR1 and CDR2 are SQVTM and ANQGSEA. The CDR3 is made up of 13 amino acids. Germline trimming cut 7 bases from V and 4 bases from J; bases unmatched to any gene: 5.

With regard to this clone: The junction shows a germline mismatch at one end, possibly a read error. The V call is TRBV28, the J call TRBJ2-7, with TRBD1 matching over 8 bases. Germline V lookup: CDR1 MDHEN, CDR2 SYDVKM. The CDR3 loop spans 12 amino acids. The CDR3 bases are TGTGCCAGCAGTATCCAGGGGGCAGAGCTGTACTTC. Translated, it gives CASSIQGAELYF.

The V call is TRBV10-3, the J call TRBJ2-3, with TRBD2 matching over 10 bases. The CDR3 consists of 18 residues. With V trimmed by 1 base and J by 5 bases, 12 bases remained unmatched. The germline V gene has CDR1 ENHRY and CDR2 SYGVKD. CDR3 coding DNA: TGTGCCATCAGTGAGTTAGTGGCTAGCGGGAGTGAGAGAGATACGCAGTATTTT. It translates to CAISELVASGSERDTQYF.

The V gene is TRBV11-1, the J gene TRBJ2-3; 11 bases fit TRBD2. Germline loops: CDR1 SGHAT, CDR2 FQDESV (reference sequence). Germline trimming cut 4 bases from V and 9 bases from J; bases unmatched to any gene: 9. The CDR3 length is 15 residues. CDR3 nucleotides: TGTGCCAGCAGCTCGGGGACTAGCGGTTCTTGGACGCAGTATTTT. The encoded protein is CASSSGTSGSWTQYF.

The J gene is TRBJ1-2, the V gene TRBV29-1; a weak D match, TRBD1 (6 bases). This CDR3 contains 15 residues. From germline, CDR1 is SQVTM and CDR2 ANQGSEA. Trimming removed 4 bases from V and 8 bases from J, with 23 bases in between. CDR3 in amino acids: CSVVSFGGRLGGYTF. In nucleotides, the CDR3 is TGCAGCGTTGTCTCATTCGGGGGGCGCTTGGGGGGCTACACCTTC.

The V gene is TRBV29-1, the J gene TRBJ1-2; tentatively, D is TRBD1 (5 bases). V was pared by 4 bases and J by 4 bases, with 19 bases between. The CDR3 runs to 15 residues. Looked up from germline, CDR1 is SQVTM and CDR2 is ANQGSEA. CDR3 bases: TGCAGCGTTGGAGTAGGTGGGGCATTTTCCTATGGCTACACCTTC. As protein: CSVGVGGAFSYGYTF.

The chain links TRBV2 to TRBJ2-1, with 10 bases that match TRBD2. CDR3 size: 16 residues. After removal of 3 bases from V and 0 bases from J, the junction contained 2 bases not matched to a gene. In germline, CDR1 is SNHLY, CDR2 FYNNEI. Here the CDR3 DNA reads TGTGCCAGCAGTGAGACTAGCGGGCGCTCCTACAATGAGCAGTTCTTC. Translating it yields CASSETSGRSYNEQFF.

The rearrangement joins TRBV4-2 to TRBJ2-3; 7 nucleotides match TRBD2. This CDR3 is 16 amino acids long. J gave up 6 bases and V 0 bases, and 9 bases lay outside the gene matches. Germline V gene data show CDR1 as LGHNA and CDR2 as YNFKEQ. CDR3 protein: CASSQENLLGGDTQYF. CDR3 nucleotide sequence: TGTGCCAGCAGCCAAGAGAACCTGCTGGGGGGGGATACGCAGTATTTT.

The chain has TRBV7-8 and TRBJ1-5, with D possibly matching TRBD1 (5 bases). The length of the CDR3 is 13 residues. Germline-derived CDR1 and CDR2 are SGHVS and FQNEAQ. Deletions cut 4 bases from V and 7 bases from J, with 11 bases between. The CDR3 loop is CASSYGGSQPQHF. The CDR3 coding sequence is TGTGCCAGCAGCTACGGGGGTAGCCAGCCCCAGCATTTT.

V gene TRBV5-4 combines with J gene TRBJ2-3, with D maybe TRBD2 (5 bases). The CDR3 extends over 15 amino acids. Germline V lookup: CDR1 SGHNT, CDR2 YYREEE (reference sequence). Trimming took off 2 bases at V and 0 bases at J, with 10 bases between the two ends. CDR3: CASSLEAASTDTQYF. DNA of the CDR3: TGTGCCAGCAGCTTAGAAGCGGCTAGCACAGATACGCAGTATTTT.

The table lists this clone with a count of one. The J gene is TRBJ2-7, the V gene TRBV27; no firm D call. V was shortened by 3 bases and J by 1 base, with 13 bases between the two germline ends. The CDR3 totals 15 residues. CDR1 is MNHEY and CDR2 is SMNVEV in the germline V gene (reference sequence). Here the CDR3 reads CASSFRPERSYEQYF. The CDR3 region has the DNA TGTGCCAGCAGTTTCAGACCTGAGAGGTCCTACGAGCAGTACTTC.

The chain uses TRBV4-1 and TRBJ1-2; D possibly corresponds to TRBD1 (6 bases). Trimming cost V 1 base and J 8 bases, with 14 bases left between them. This CDR3 contains 14 residues. The germline V gene has CDR1 MGHRA and CDR2 YSYEKL. The chain's CDR3 is CASSQVGGRRGYTF. CDR3 DNA sequence: TGCGCCAGCAGCCAAGTTGGGGGCCGTAGGGGCTACACCTTC.

The rearrangement uses TRBV7-9 and TRBJ2-1; TRBD1 matches 9 bases. After removal of 6 bases from V and 7 bases from J, the junction contained 13 bases not matched to a gene. The CDR3 loop spans 16 amino acids. From germline, CDR1 is SEHNR and CDR2 FQNEAQ (reference sequence). The CDR3 protein is CASRHTGTGKRNEQFF. CDR3 coding DNA: TGTGCCAGCAGGCATACCGGGACAGGGAAACGAAATGAGCAGTTCTTC.

The chain employs TRBV5-1 and TRBJ1-1; 11 bases map to TRBD1. Germline V gene data show CDR1 as SGHRS and CDR2 as YFSETQ. J gave up 3 bases and V 6 bases, and 13 bases lay outside the gene matches. The CDR3 extends over 17 amino acids. CDR3 DNA sequence: TGCGCCAGCACAGCGACCGGGACAGGGGGTTCAGACACTGAAGCTTTCTTT. It encodes CASTATGTGGSDTEAFF.

This clone showed up just once. V usage is TRBV19 and J usage is TRBJ2-2; 13 bases match TRBD2. V lost 5 bases, J lost 4 bases, and 7 bases stayed unmatched. The CDR3 loop spans 17 amino acids. Per germline, CDR1 LNHDA and CDR2 SQIVND (reference sequence). CDR3 protein: CASSPLAGGLGTGELFF. The CDR3 coding sequence is TGTGCCAGTAGTCCACTAGCGGGAGGGTTGGGCACCGGGGAGCTGTTTTTT.

The V gene is TRBV4-1, the J gene TRBJ2-7, with 11 positions matching TRBD2. The ends lost 3 bases at V and 6 bases at J; junction bases unmatched: 4. There are 14 residues in the CDR3. Germline V gene data show CDR1 as MGHRA and CDR2 as YSYEKL. The CDR3 coding sequence is TGCGCCAGCAGCCAGGGACTAGCGGCCCCCGAGCAGTACTTC. Its protein product is CASSQGLAAPEQYF.

V gene TRBV6-1 combines with J gene TRBJ1-2, with 7 nucleotides matching TRBD1. Germline V gives CDR1 MNHNS, CDR2 SASEGT. The junction had 7 bases not matched to a gene; V was cut back by 6 bases and J by 6 bases. The CDR3 covers 13 residues. The CDR3 bases are TGTGCCAGCAGCGAGACAGGGATCCATGGCTACACCTTC. This sequence encodes CASSETGIHGYTF.

V and J are TRBV10-3 and TRBJ2-7; TRBD2 aligns across 13 bases. The germline CDR1 and CDR2 sequences are ENHRY and SYGVKD. This CDR3 has 17 amino acids. V lost 9 bases and J lost 4; bases outside the gene matches: 15. For the CDR3, the DNA is TGTGCCATATCAGTGAGGGGGACTAGCGGGACGGGTTACGAGCAGTACTTC. This encodes CAISVRGTSGTGYEQYF.

This sequence joins TRBV6-6 and TRBJ2-1; 12 positions match TRBD2. This CDR3 spans 16 amino acids. The germline V gene has CDR1 MNHNY and CDR2 SVGAGI (reference sequence). J lost 3 bases, V lost 5 bases, and 5 bases had no gene match. The DNA of the CDR3 is TGTGCCAGCAGTAGGGGACTAGCGGGTTTCTACAATGAGCAGTTCTTC. Translation: CASSRGLAGFYNEQFF.

This clone came up once. This sequence joins TRBV9 and TRBJ2-2; TRBD1 agrees at 8 bases. V shed 0 bases, J shed 3 bases, and the junction held 4 bases outside the gene matches. Looked up from germline, CDR1 is SGDLS and CDR2 is YYNGEE. The CDR3 consists of 16 residues. The CDR3 region has the DNA TGTGCCAGCAGCGTAGCGCAGGGGGCGGACACCGGGGAGCTGTTTTTT. Its protein is CASSVAQGADTGELFF.

The chain links TRBV5-3 to TRBJ2-7; tentatively, D is TRBD1 (5 bases). TRBV5-3 qualifies as an ORF whose function is uncertain. CDR3 length: 12 residues. Trimming left V 10 bases short and J 2 bases short, with 13 bases between. CDR3 nucleotides: TGTGCCTTCGCCAGGGCCGCCTACGAGCAGTACTTC. The encoded protein is CAFARAAYEQYF.

The rearrangement uses TRBV19 and TRBJ2-1, with D tentatively TRBD2 (6 bases). CDR1 and CDR2 from the germline V gene are LNHDA and SQIVND (reference sequence). V was clipped by 2 bases and J by 14 bases, with 19 bases between them. The CDR3 has 14 amino acids. The CDR3 reads CASSIKWRAGGEFF. As DNA, the CDR3 is TGTGCCAGTAGTATAAAGTGGAGGGCAGGCGGGGAGTTCTTC.

The CDR3 spells CASSTELQGPWNGYTF. The CDR3 nucleotides read TGTGCCAGTAGTACCGAACTGCAGGGGCCCTGGAATGGCTACACCTTC. The chain combines TRBV19 with TRBJ1-2, with D possibly matching TRBD1 (6 bases). Per the germline V gene, CDR1 is LNHDA and CDR2 is SQIVND (reference sequence). Trimming stripped 4 bases from V and 6 bases from J, with 21 bases between. The CDR3 has 16 amino acids. The whole variable domain, filled in from reference TRBV19 and TRBJ1-2, reads DGGITQSPKYLFRKEGQNVTLSCEQNLNHDAMYWYRQDPGQGLRLIYYSQIVNDFQKGDIAEGYSVSREKKESFPLTVTSAQKNPTAFYLCASSTELQGPWNGYTFGSGTRLTVV.

The rearrangement joins TRBV7-9 to TRBJ1-5; D is undetermined. Trimming shortened V by 1 base and J by 0 bases, and 7 bases separated the two germline ends. The CDR3 runs 15 residues. From germline, CDR1 is SEHNR and CDR2 FQNEAQ (reference sequence). The CDR3 nucleotides read TGTGCCAGCAGCTTAGGGGGAGCTAGCAATCAGCCCCAGCATTTT. Its translation: CASSLGGASNQPQHF.

The V gene is TRBV7-2, the J gene TRBJ2-1; 10 nucleotides agree with TRBD2. V shed 1 base and J 12 bases; nucleotides not matched to a gene: 3. Germline CDR1 and CDR2: SGHTA and FQGNSA. This CDR3 is 13 amino acids long. CDR3 loop: CASSLDLAGVQFF. The CDR3 nucleotides are TGTGCCAGCAGCTTAGACCTAGCGGGAGTGCAGTTCTTC.

This chain connects TRBV18 to TRBJ2-1; possibly TRBD2 for D (5 bases). V gave up 3 bases and J gave up 7 bases, with 10 bases separating them. The CDR3 is 13 amino acids. Germline V lookup: CDR1 KGHSH, CDR2 LQKENI. The CDR3 coding sequence is TGTGCCAGCTCACCCGGACTCAAAAATGAGCAGTTCTTC. This encodes CASSPGLKNEQFF.

On this clone: The junction departs from the called germline gene at one end, perhaps through a read error. This specimen includes other DNA sequences encoding the same CDR3. The J gene is TRBJ1-2, the V gene TRBV28, with 7 bases that match TRBD1. From germline, CDR1 is MDHEN and CDR2 SYDVKM. The CDR3 extends over 14 amino acids. The CDR3 here is CASTQRQGDYGYTF. For the CDR3, the DNA is TGTGCCAGCACCCAGAGACAGGGCGACTACGGCTACACCTTC.